The entry that follows covers one TCR beta chain sequence. Its matching antigen is unknown. The data were taken from a study of cytomegalovirus exposure and HLA in healthy donors. General study points: Through in vitro validation, three CMV-associated chains were shown to be specific for CMV antigens. Despite most TCR sequences being rare, some public TCRs occurred in many donors. The study put some 150 TCR beta chains on its list as cytomegalovirus-associated.

TCRdb's table, derived via immunoSEQ multiplex PCR, lists solely in-frame clones and lacks some. The data show 150,000 to 200,000 clones, about 82% seen once. Sequencing was done on a sample of PBMCs. The receptor was derived from a man aged 30-40 years in good health and CMV-seropositive.

The CDR3 spells CASSEQGAPYTGELFF. The CDR3, as DNA: TGTGCCAGCAGTGAACAGGGGGCGCCGTACACCGGGGAGCTGTTTTTT. This sequence joins TRBV6-1 and TRBJ2-2; 8 bases fit TRBD1. CDR3 size: 16 residues. Losses at the gene ends were 2 bases for V and 3 bases for J; bases not matched to a gene: 5. CDR1 and CDR2 (germline): MNHNS, SASEGT.